The rows below give T cell receptor beta chains drawn from one sample of a study of blood T cells in healthy people across ages. Using its own MiXCR run on the 5' RACE reads, TCRdb lists one record per CDR3 protein. Here the sample spans some 1.8 million distinct CDR3 sequences, 39% being singletons. The specimen sequenced was blood. Receptor source: a human donor in good health. CDR3s include the opening cysteine and the closing phenylalanine or tryptophan. Each record gives: clone size, V gene, D gene, CDR3 length, J gene, CDR3 DNA, CDR3 protein. The D gene is left open where the match is weak. Clone size appears in some rows only: once, few, many, or a class for an expanded clone.

many	TRBV5-1	.	14	TRBJ1-2	TGCGCCAGCAGCTTGGCACCTCCTAACTATGGCTACACCTTC	CASSLAPPNYGYTF
.	TRBV2	TRBD2	17	TRBJ2-3	TGTGCCAGCAGTGATTTTAGCGGGGGGGGAAGCACAGATACGCAGTATTTT	CASSDFSGGGSTDTQYF
.	TRBV29-1	.	16	TRBJ1-5	TGCAGCGCCATTTTACAGGGAGGAAGCGGCGGGCAGCCCCAGCATTTT	CSAILQGGSGGQPQHF
.	TRBV2	TRBD2	16	TRBJ2-3	TGTGCCAGCAGTGCCCGACTAGCGGGGGTACCAGATACGCAGTATTTT	CASSARLAGVPDTQYF
.	TRBV24-1	TRBD1	17	TRBJ2-3	TGTGCCACCAGTGCTTGGGACGACAGGGCACCCACAGATACGCAGTATTTT	CATSAWDDRAPTDTQYF
.	TRBV5-6	.	12	TRBJ2-7	TGTGCCAGCAGCTCCTCTGACGTAACCCCGTACTTC	CASSSSDVTPYF
few	TRBV29-1	.	16	TRBJ1-2	TGCAGCGTTGGACATCGACTACTGGGGGGGGTCGATGGCTACACCTTC	CSVGHRLLGGVDGYTF
few	TRBV5-6	.	12	TRBJ1-2	TGTGCCAGCAGCTCGTGGACGGGTGGCTACACCTTC	CASSSWTGGYTF
few	TRBV18	TRBD1	16	TRBJ1-6	TGTGCCAGCTCAGGACAGGGAGCTGGCGATGATTCACCCCTCCACTTT	CASSGQGAGDDSPLHF
few	TRBV5-1	.	14	TRBJ2-7	TGCGCCAGCAGCCAGCGCGAACTAGCTGTCGAGCAGTACTTC	CASSQRELAVEQYF
few	TRBV20-1	.	14	TRBJ2-3	TGCAGTGCTACCAAGGGATTAACCACAGATACGCAGTATTTT	CSATKGLTTDTQYF
few	TRBV11-2	TRBD2	23	TRBJ2-1	TGTGCCAGCAGCTTTGAATGGCAATACGTTCCGGGGGGGGACAATACGTGGAACAATGAGCAGTTCTTC	CASSFEWQYVPGGDNTWNNEQFF
.	TRBV28	.	13	TRBJ1-2	TGTGCCAGCAGTCCCGAGACGGGTTATGGCTACACCTTC	CASSPETGYGYTF
.	TRBV5-5	.	16	TRBJ2-3	TGTGCCAGCAGTTCCCAGTCGATGGGGGCGGGAGATACGCAGTATTTT	CASSSQSMGAGDTQYF